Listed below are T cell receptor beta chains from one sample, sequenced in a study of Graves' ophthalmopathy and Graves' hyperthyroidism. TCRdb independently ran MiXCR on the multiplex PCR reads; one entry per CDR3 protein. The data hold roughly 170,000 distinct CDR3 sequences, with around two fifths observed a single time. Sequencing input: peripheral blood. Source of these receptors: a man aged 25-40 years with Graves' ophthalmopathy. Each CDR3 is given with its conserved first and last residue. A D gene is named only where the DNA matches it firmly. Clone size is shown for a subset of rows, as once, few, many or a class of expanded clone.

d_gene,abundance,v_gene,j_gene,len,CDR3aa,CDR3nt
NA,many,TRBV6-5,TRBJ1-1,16,CASSYDLRVVNTEAFF,TGTGCCAGCAGTTACGACCTCAGGGTAGTTAACACTGAAGCTTTCTTT
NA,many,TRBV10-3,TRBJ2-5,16,CAISGSPREAQETQYF,TGTGCCATCAGTGGGTCCCCTAGGGAAGCCCAAGAGACCCAGTACTTC
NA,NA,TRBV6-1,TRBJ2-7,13,CASSQWADYEQYF,TGTGCCAGCAGTCAATGGGCCGACTACGAGCAGTACTTC
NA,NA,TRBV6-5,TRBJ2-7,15,CASSLSGGFLYEQYF,TGTGCCAGCAGTTTATCAGGAGGTTTTCTCTACGAGCAGTACTTC
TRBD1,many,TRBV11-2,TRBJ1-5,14,CASSFGQANQPQHF,TGTGCCAGCAGCTTTGGACAGGCTAATCAGCCCCAGCATTTT
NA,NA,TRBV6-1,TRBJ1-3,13,CASKGLSGNTIYF,TGTGCCAGCAAGGGTCTCTCTGGAAACACCATATATTTT
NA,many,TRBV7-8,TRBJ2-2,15,CASSRLSENTGELFF,TGTGCCAGCAGCCGTCTTAGCGAGAACACCGGGGAGCTGTTTTTT
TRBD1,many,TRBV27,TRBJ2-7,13,CANRDSSFYEQYF,TGTGCCAACCGGGACAGCAGTTTCTACGAGCAGTACTTC
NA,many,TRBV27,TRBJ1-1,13,CASSFGGNTEAFF,TGTGCCAGCAGTTTCGGAGGGAACACTGAAGCTTTCTTT
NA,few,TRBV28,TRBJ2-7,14,CASSRYSGSYEQYF,TGTGCCAGCAGCCGATATAGCGGCTCCTACGAGCAGTACTTC
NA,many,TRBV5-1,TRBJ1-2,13,CASRPRGSYGYTF,TGCGCCAGCCGCCCTAGGGGGTCCTATGGCTACACCTTC
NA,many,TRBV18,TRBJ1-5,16,CASSLGSRGAHQPQHF,TGTGCCAGCTCCCTTGGGTCTCGGGGGGCCCATCAGCCCCAGCATTTT